These 7 T cell receptor beta chains were sequenced from one sample in a study of T cells in Graves' hyperthyroidism and ophthalmopathy. RNA transcripts gave rise to amplified TCR beta CDR3 regions. A first-round RT-PCR of the TCR CDR3 used the HTBI primer set. One entry per CDR3 protein, called by TCRdb with MiXCR from the multiplex PCR reads. The data hold fewer than 800,000 distinct CDR3 sequences, with roughly 15% observed a single time. Sequenced material: blood. These receptors were obtained from a man aged 18 to 29 with Graves' hyperthyroidism.

This clonotype appeared many times. The chain combines TRBV27 with TRBJ1-1; possibly TRBD1 for D (5 bases). The germline CDR1 and CDR2 sequences are MNHEY and SMNVEV (reference sequence). This CDR3 is built from 13 residues. V gave up 5 bases and J gave up 11 bases, with 18 bases separating them. The CDR3 here is CASSISSGAAAFF. CDR3 bases: TGTGCCAGCAGTATCTCCTCTGGGGCTGCGGCTTTCTTT.

This chain links TRBV2 with TRBJ2-1; D uncertain. Trimming left V 2 bases short and J 6 bases short, with 8 bases between. CDR1 is SNHLY and CDR2 is FYNNEI in the germline V gene. The CDR3 spans 13 residues. The CDR3 coding sequence is TGTGCCAGCAGTGAAAGTCCAGGCAATGAGCAGTTCTTC. Translated, it gives CASSESPGNEQFF.

The CDR3 sequence is CASSQGLINSPLHF. The CDR3 DNA reads as TGTGCCAGCAGCCAGGGACTGATTAATTCACCCCTCCACTTT. The chain employs TRBV11-2 and TRBJ1-6, with a possible D match to TRBD1 (5 bases). Germline V lookup: CDR1 SGHAT, CDR2 FQNNGV. V dropped 5 bases and J dropped 6 bases, with 11 bases sitting between them. This CDR3 has 14 residues.

The chain has TRBV19 and TRBJ2-2; a possible D gene is TRBD2 (6 bases). Germline V gene data show CDR1 as LNHDA and CDR2 as SQIVND (reference sequence). V was cut by 4 bases and J by 6 bases, with 12 bases left in between. The CDR3 loop spans 14 amino acids. The CDR3 DNA is TGTGCCAGTAGTAAGGGACTTTGGGCCGGGGAGCTGTTTTTT. Its protein is CASSKGLWAGELFF.

This clonotype was seen ten or more times. In DNA, the CDR3 is TGTGCCAGCAGTTCCCAAGGGGGCCGGGATACGCAGTATTTT. Its translation: CASSSQGGRDTQYF. The chain joins TRBV12-3 or TRBV12-4 to TRBJ2-3; 7 bases map to TRBD1. CDR3 length: 14 residues. Trimming at V came to 4 bases and at J to 6 bases, leaving 7 bases not matched to a gene.

On this clonotype: A junction boundary mismatches the germline segment, possibly from a read error. The chain employs TRBV7-7 and TRBJ2-3, with D possibly matching TRBD1 (6 bases). This CDR3 has 14 amino acids. Germline V gene sequence: CDR1 SSHAT, CDR2 FNYEAQ (reference sequence). CDR3 DNA sequence: TGTGCTAGCAGCCACGGACAGAGCACAGATACGCAGTATTTT. It codes for CASSHGQSTDTQYF.

This clonotype was seen only a few times. V gene TRBV29-1 combines with J gene TRBJ1-2; D is undetermined. Deletions cut 1 base from V and 0 bases from J, with 12 bases between. This CDR3 region has 15 residues. Germline CDR1 SQVTM, CDR2 ANQGSEA. CDR3 protein: CSVEVLGSPNYGYTF. The CDR3 nucleotides are TGCAGCGTTGAAGTTTTGGGTAGTCCTAACTATGGCTACACCTTC.